This note documents a single TCR beta chain sequence. The antigen remains undetermined. Preparation of the TCRbeta library used unique molecular identifiers. TCRdb fed the PCR reads into MiXCR, producing one record per CDR3 protein. This table has about 470,000 distinct CDR3 sequences, around two fifths appearing once. The entry originates in a study of T-cell reconstitution after alpha-beta-depleted transplantation in children. Study-level results: High day-60 TCRbeta diversity in some patients came from surviving recipient T cells and thymic progenitors. Roughly two months post-transplant, alpha-beta T cells reportedly originated from several hundred graft clones that had expanded. T cells produced anew were the main source of T-cell counts and diversity one year after transplant.

Germline CDR1 and CDR2: SGHDT and YYEEEE. Trimming stripped 1 base from V and 2 bases from J, with 7 bases between. This CDR3 has 13 residues. This sequence originates from a girl aged 2 to 9 with aplastic anemia, due to receive a stem cell transplant. The specimen comprised PBMCs, sampled before TCRalphabeta/CD19-depleted stem cell transplant. The chain recombines TRBV5-6 with TRBJ2-7, with TRBD1 as a possible D gene (6 bases). DNA of the CDR3: TGTGCCAGCAGCTTGTACAGGGCCTACGAGCAGTACTTC. Protein: CASSLYRAYEQYF.